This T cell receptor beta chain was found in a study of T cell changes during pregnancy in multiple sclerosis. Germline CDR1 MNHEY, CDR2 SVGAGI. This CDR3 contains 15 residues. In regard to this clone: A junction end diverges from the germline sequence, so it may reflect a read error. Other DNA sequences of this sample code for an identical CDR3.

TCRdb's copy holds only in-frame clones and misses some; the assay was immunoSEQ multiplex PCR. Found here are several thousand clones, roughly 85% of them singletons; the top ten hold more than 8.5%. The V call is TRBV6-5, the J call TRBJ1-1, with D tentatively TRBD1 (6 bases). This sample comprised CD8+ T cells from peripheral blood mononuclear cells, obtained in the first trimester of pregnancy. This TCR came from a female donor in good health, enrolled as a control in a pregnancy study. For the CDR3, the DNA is TGTGCCAGCAGTTACTCGACAGGAGTGAACACTGAAGCCTTCTTT. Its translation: CASSYSTGVNTEAFF.